This T cell receptor beta chain was documented in a study of post-analysis software for immune sequencing data. Background on the study: Several disease courses (relapsing-remitting, secondary progressive and progressive-relapsing) of multiple sclerosis were included. Study findings and constraints: Controls had lower frequencies than patients of about five TRBV segments, which included TRBV5-6, TRBV5-1 and TRBV20-1.

Concerning this clonotype: Its antigen is not known.

The length of the CDR3 is 15 residues. With 2 bases removed from V and 8 bases from J, the gap between germline ends came to 16 bases. From germline, CDR1 is MNHEY and CDR2 SVGAGI. Built from TCR beta cDNA, the libraries had unique molecular identifiers in them. TCRdb re-called the PCR reads with MiXCR, one entry per CDR3 protein. This sample has a few hundred thousand distinct CDR3 sequences; 30% to 45% occur once, and the top ten carry roughly 13%. The chain recombines TRBV6-5 with TRBJ2-1, with D perhaps matching TRBD1 (6 bases). The clonotype comes from a girl aged 10-17 years with multiple sclerosis. Sequenced sample: blood. The CDR3 bases are TGTGCCAGCAGTTACACCCTTGGACAGCTCTATGAGCAGTTCTTC. This encodes CASSYTLGQLYEQFF.